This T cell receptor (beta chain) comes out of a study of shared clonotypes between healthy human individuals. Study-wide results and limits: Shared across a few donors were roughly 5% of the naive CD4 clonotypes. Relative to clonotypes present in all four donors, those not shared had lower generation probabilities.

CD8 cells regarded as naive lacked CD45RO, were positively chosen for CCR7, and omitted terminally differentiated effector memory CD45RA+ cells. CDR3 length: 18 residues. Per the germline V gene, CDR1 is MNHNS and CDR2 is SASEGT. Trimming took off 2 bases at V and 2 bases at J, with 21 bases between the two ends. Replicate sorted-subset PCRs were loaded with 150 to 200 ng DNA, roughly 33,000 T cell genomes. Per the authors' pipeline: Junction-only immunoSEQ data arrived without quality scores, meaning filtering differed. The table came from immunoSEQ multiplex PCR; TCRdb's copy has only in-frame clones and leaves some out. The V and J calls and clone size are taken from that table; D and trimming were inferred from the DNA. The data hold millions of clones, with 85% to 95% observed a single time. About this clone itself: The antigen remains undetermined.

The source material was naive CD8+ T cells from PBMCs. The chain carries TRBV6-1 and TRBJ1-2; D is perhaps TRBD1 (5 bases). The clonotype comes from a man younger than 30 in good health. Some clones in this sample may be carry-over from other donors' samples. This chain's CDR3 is CASSERIIIAGTNYGYTF. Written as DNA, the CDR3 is TGTGCCAGCAGTGAACGAATAATAATAGCGGGGACCAACTATGGCTACACCTTC.